Listed here are 20 T cell receptor beta chains from one sample, sequenced in a study of T cell responses to AZD1222 COVID-19 vaccine. TCRdb's copy holds only in-frame clones and misses some; the assay was immunoSEQ multiplex PCR. Here the sample spans approximately 140,000 clones, around 95% being singletons. Specimen: peripheral blood, collected on day 0 of AZD1222 vaccination. The receptors originated from an adult in good health.

Only one count was recorded for this clone. Other DNA sequences in the same sample also yield this CDR3. The rearrangement links TRBV5-1 to TRBJ2-3; the match to TRBD1 covers 8 bases. Trimming removed 7 bases from V and 5 bases from J; junction bases left unmatched: 3. The CDR3 sequence is 12 residues long. The germline V gene has CDR1 SGHRS and CDR2 YFSETQ. CDR3 region: CASRQGQDTQYF. In nucleotides, the CDR3 is TGCGCCAGCCGACAGGGGCAAGATACGCAGTATTTT.

The chain uses TRBV29-1 and TRBJ1-2; 9 bases match TRBD1. The CDR3 extends over 12 amino acids. Germline values: CDR1 SQVTM, CDR2 ANQGSEA. V lost 8 bases, J lost 8 bases, and 9 bases stayed unmatched. The CDR3 spells CSCQGTGQGYTF. CDR3 DNA sequence: TGCAGCTGTCAGGGGACAGGGCAGGGCTACACCTTC.

The chain links TRBV4-1 to TRBJ2-1; 7 bases fit TRBD2. Unmatched junction bases numbered 4, after V lost 6 bases and J lost 5 bases. The germline CDR1 and CDR2 sequences are MGHRA and YSYEKL. The CDR3 loop spans 13 amino acids. The CDR3 nucleotides read TGCGCCAGCAGAGGCGGGGGACACAATGAGCAGTTCTTC. Protein product: CASRGGGHNEQFF.

The J gene is TRBJ1-5, the V gene TRBV28; 10 bases map to TRBD1. The CDR3 spans 16 residues. In germline, CDR1 is MDHEN, CDR2 SYDVKM. J gave up 4 bases and V 6 bases, and 9 bases lay outside the gene matches. CDR3 nucleotides: TGTGCCAGCAGCTCCCCGACAGGGGGCTATAATCAGCCCCAGCATTTT. Its translation: CASSSPTGGYNQPQHF.

The table lists this clone with a count of one. The chain joins TRBV3-1 (or the pseudogene TRBV3-2) to TRBJ2-3; D ambiguous. Germline assignment: CDR1 LGHDT and CDR2 YNNKEL (reference sequence). The CDR3 sequence is 12 residues long. Trimming removed 1 base at V and 4 bases at J, with 3 bases between. The CDR3 loop reads CASSQAPDTQYF. The DNA of the CDR3 is TGTGCCAGCAGCCAAGCCCCAGATACGCAGTATTTT.

J is TRBJ2-7 and V is TRBV2; 9 bases agree with TRBD1. Germline loops: CDR1 SNHLY, CDR2 FYNNEI. J lost 2 bases, V lost 6 bases, and 8 bases had no gene match. This CDR3 is 15 amino acids long. The CDR3 here is CASSPGQGYTYEQYV. CDR3 coding DNA: TGTGCCAGCAGCCCCGGACAGGGGTATACCTACGAGCAGTACGTC.

The chain has TRBV15 and TRBJ2-3, with 9 positions matching TRBD1. This CDR3 is 15 amino acids long. Germline CDR1 LNHNV, CDR2 YYDKDF (reference sequence). The junction had 4 bases not matched to a gene; V was cut back by 5 bases and J by 1 base. CDR3 DNA sequence: TGTGCCACCAGCCCACAGGGGGCTGGCACAGATACGCAGTATTTT. It specifies CATSPQGAGTDTQYF.

The chain recombines TRBV6-4 with TRBJ1-4; no reliable D call. Trimming removed 2 bases at V and 7 bases at J, with 17 bases between. The CDR3 spans 16 residues. Germline values: CDR1 MRHNA, CDR2 SNTAGT. For the CDR3, the DNA is TGTGCCAGCAGTGACAGAGACTCACAAGAGGGTGAAAAACTGTTTTTT. Protein sequence: CASSDRDSQEGEKLFF.

This clone was recorded once. The CDR3 loop is CASSSLRAADTGELFF. CDR3 in DNA: TGTGCCAGCAGTTCACTACGGGCCGCCGACACCGGGGAGCTGTTTTTT. This chain links TRBV6-2 or TRBV6-3 with TRBJ2-2; D gene uncertain. CDR1 and CDR2 from the germline V gene are MNHEY and SVGEGT. Trimming pared 4 bases from V and 3 bases from J, leaving 15 bases between. This CDR3 is 16 amino acids long.

This chain links TRBV9 with TRBJ2-3, with unresolved D. V lost 3 bases and J lost 4, with 9 bases in between. Germline loops: CDR1 SGDLS, CDR2 YYNGEE. The CDR3 length is 13 residues. CDR3 amino acids: CASSARPSDTQYF. CDR3 sequence (DNA): TGTGCCAGCAGCGCCCGCCCCTCAGATACGCAGTATTTT.

There are a few counts of this clone. The rearrangement links TRBV6-1 to TRBJ1-3, with D uncertain. CDR1 and CDR2 from the germline V gene are MNHNS and SASEGT. V lost 4 bases, J lost 6 bases, and 22 bases lay in between. The CDR3 sequence is 17 residues long. CDR3 nucleotides: TGTGCCAGCAGTGCTGTGTGGCGGAGGCCGCCAAAAAACACCATATATTTT. Translation: CASSAVWRRPPKNTIYF.

The chain uses TRBV24-1 and TRBJ2-3; TRBD2 matches at 8 bases. In germline, CDR1 is KGHDR, CDR2 SFDVKD. CDR3 length: 14 residues. Trimming removed 4 bases from V and 6 bases from J; junction bases left unmatched: 5. The CDR3 reads CATSDPGTRDTQYF. The CDR3 DNA follows: TGTGCCACCAGTGACCCCGGGACTAGGGATACGCAGTATTTT.

J is TRBJ1-3 and V is TRBV7-9, with D possibly being TRBD1 (5 bases). Trimming removed 4 bases from V and 2 bases from J, with 24 bases in between. CDR3 size: 19 residues. Germline assignment: CDR1 SEHNR and CDR2 FQNEAQ (reference sequence). The CDR3: CASSSMVRQGRPTGNTIYF. CDR3 nucleotide sequence: TGTGCCAGCAGCTCAATGGTCCGGCAGGGAAGACCCACTGGAAACACCATATATTTT.

CDR3 amino acids: CASSLVQGLNSPLHF. CDR3 DNA sequence: TGCGCCAGCAGCTTGGTGCAGGGTCTTAATTCACCCCTCCACTTT. V usage is TRBV5-1 and J usage is TRBJ1-6; a possible D gene is TRBD1 (5 bases). Germline V gene data show CDR1 as SGHRS and CDR2 as YFSETQ. V gave up 0 bases and J gave up 6 bases, with 10 bases separating them. The CDR3 is made up of 15 amino acids. The whole variable domain, filled in from reference TRBV5-1 and TRBJ1-6, reads KAGVTQTPRYLIKTRGQQVTLSCSPISGHRSVSWYQQTPGQGLQFLFEYFSETQRNKGNFPGRFSGRQFSNSRSEMNVSTLELGDSALYLCASSLVQGLNSPLHFGNGTRLTVT.

V gene TRBV5-5 combines with J gene TRBJ2-2; D uncertain. Trimming left V 2 bases short and J 6 bases short, with 5 bases between. This CDR3 comprises 12 residues. Germline V gene sequence: CDR1 SGHKS, CDR2 YYEKEE (reference sequence). CDR3 in DNA: TGTGCCAGCAGCTTTAGATCCGGGGAGCTGTTTTTT. It translates to CASSFRSGELFF. Together with reference TRBV5-5 and TRBJ2-2, the CDR3 gives the full variable domain: DAGVTQSPTHLIKTRGQQVTLRCSPISGHKSVSWYQQVLGQGPQFIFQYYEKEERGRGNFPDRFSARQFPNYSSELNVNALLLGDSALYLCASSFRSGELFFGEGSRLTVL.

The chain carries TRBV30 and TRBJ1-2; perhaps TRBD1 as D (6 bases). The CDR3 consists of 14 residues. Deletions cut 4 bases from V and 5 bases from J, with 17 bases between. From germline, CDR1 is GTSNPN and CDR2 SVGIG (reference sequence). CDR3 in DNA: TGTGCCTGGAACGAGGGGGGACGCATATATGGCTACACCTTC. This codes for CAWNEGGRIYGYTF.

The CDR3 sequence is CASSLEGQGYNEQFF. In DNA, the CDR3 is TGTGCCAGCAGCTTAGAGGGACAGGGGTACAATGAGCAGTTCTTC. The chain uses TRBV7-2 and TRBJ2-1; 10 positions agree with TRBD1. After removal of 1 base from V and 4 bases from J, the junction contained 1 base not matched to a gene. The CDR3 extends over 15 amino acids. Germline V CDR1 and CDR2: SGHTA, FQGNSA.

The V and J genes are TRBV7-6 and TRBJ1-5; 7 bases fit TRBD1. Per germline, CDR1 SGHVS and CDR2 FNYEAQ. After removal of 8 bases from V and 2 bases from J, the junction contained 21 bases not matched to a gene. The CDR3 is 19 residues long. This CDR3 is CASYSRGPEGPRGNQPQHF. DNA of the CDR3: TGTGCCAGCTACTCGAGGGGGCCCGAGGGCCCTCGTGGCAATCAGCCCCAGCATTTT.

This clone was found once. The rearrangement joins TRBV18 to TRBJ1-2, with 8 bases lining up with TRBD1. CDR1 KGHSH and CDR2 LQKENI come from the germline V gene. The CDR3 is 13 amino acids. V was pared by 6 bases and J by 6 bases, with 6 bases of the junction left unmatched. The CDR3 reads CASSVDRGDGYTF. The CDR3 region has the DNA TGTGCCAGCTCCGTAGACAGGGGAGATGGCTACACCTTC.

This clone was detected once. The gene calls are TRBV5-8 and TRBJ1-5; D possibly corresponds to TRBD1 (6 bases). V was cut by 4 bases and J by 2 bases, with 13 bases left in between. Germline V lookup: CDR1 SGHTS, CDR2 YDEGEE. CDR3 length: 15 residues. The CDR3 DNA reads TGTGCCAGCAGCCCCCACCCAGGGGGCAATCAGCCCCAGCATTTT. It specifies CASSPHPGGNQPQHF.